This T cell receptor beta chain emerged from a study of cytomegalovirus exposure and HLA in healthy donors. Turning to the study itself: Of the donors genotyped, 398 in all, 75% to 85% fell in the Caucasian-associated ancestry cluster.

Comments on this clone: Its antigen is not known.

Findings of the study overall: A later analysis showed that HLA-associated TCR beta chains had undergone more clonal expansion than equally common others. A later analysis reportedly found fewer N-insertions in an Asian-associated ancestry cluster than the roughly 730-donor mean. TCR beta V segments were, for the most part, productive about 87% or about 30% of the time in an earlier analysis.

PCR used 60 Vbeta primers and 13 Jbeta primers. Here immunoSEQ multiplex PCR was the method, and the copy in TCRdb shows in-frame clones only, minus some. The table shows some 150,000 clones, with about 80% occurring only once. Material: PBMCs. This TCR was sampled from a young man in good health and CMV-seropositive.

The CDR3 bases are TGTGCCACCAGACTAGCGACCAATGAGCAGTTCTTC. This sequence encodes CATRLATNEQFF. The chain carries TRBV13 and TRBJ2-1; TRBD2 matches at 8 bases. CDR1 is PRHDT, CDR2 FYEKMQ, per germline (reference sequence). The length of the CDR3 is 12 residues. V was pared by 10 bases and J by 6 bases, with 5 bases of the junction left unmatched. The complete variable domain, with remaining parts taken from reference TRBV13 and TRBJ2-1, reads AAGVIQSPRHLIKEKRETATLKCYPIPRHDTVYWYQQGPGQDPQFLISFYEKMQSDKGSIPDRFSAQQFSDYHSELNMSSLELGDSALYFCATRLATNEQFFGPGTRLTVL.